This T cell receptor beta chain came from a study of OX40 agonist ivuxolimab in advanced cancers. Study-wide background: With ivuxolimab, an agonistic anti-OX40 (CD134) antibody, patients were treated. Participants, 80% to 90% male, averaged about 56 years of age, ranging from about 23 to 79. Three patients showed partial responses: one hepatocellular carcinoma and two cutaneous melanoma cases.

The table came from immunoSEQ multiplex PCR; TCRdb's copy has only in-frame clones and leaves some out. The sample carries around 50,000 clones, roughly 94% recorded once. This clone was observed once. No antigen is known for it. Study-wide results and caveats: No determination was made of the antigen specificity of the expanded peripheral T cells.

V lost 5 bases and J lost 4; bases outside the gene matches: 8. The CDR3 is made up of 15 amino acids. CDR1 is MDHEN, CDR2 SYDVKM, per germline. This clonotype was sampled from an adult with an advanced solid tumor such as melanoma, head and neck, liver or kidney cancer. The chain combines TRBV28 with TRBJ2-3, with 8 bases fitting TRBD1. This specimen consisted of CD4+ or CD8+ T cells sorted from blood, obtained in a trial of the OX40 agonist ivuxolimab. The CDR3 sequence is CASSPSMTGADTQYF. CDR3 nucleotide sequence: TGTGCCAGCAGTCCATCCATGACAGGGGCAGATACGCAGTATTTT.